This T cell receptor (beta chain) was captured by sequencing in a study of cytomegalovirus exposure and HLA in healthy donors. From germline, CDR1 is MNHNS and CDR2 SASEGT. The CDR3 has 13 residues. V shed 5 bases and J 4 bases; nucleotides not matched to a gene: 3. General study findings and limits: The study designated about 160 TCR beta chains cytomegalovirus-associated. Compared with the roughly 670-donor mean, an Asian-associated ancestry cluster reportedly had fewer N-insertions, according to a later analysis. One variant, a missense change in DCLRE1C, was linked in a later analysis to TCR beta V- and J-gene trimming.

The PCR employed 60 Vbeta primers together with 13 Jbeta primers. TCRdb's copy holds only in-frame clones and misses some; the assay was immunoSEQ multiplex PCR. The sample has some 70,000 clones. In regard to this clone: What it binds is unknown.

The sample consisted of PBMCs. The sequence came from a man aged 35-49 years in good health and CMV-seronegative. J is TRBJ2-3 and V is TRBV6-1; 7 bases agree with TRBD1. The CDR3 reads CASSRQGPDTQYF. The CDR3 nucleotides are TGTGCCAGCAGTCGACAGGGCCCAGATACGCAGTATTTT.